This TCR beta chain was found in a study of beta chain features in type 1 diabetes. CDR3 length: 18 amino acids. V trimming: 2 bases; J trimming: 4 bases; junction bases outside the gene matches: 14. The germline CDR1 and CDR2 sequences are SEHNR and FQNEAQ (reference sequence). This clone was counted between two and nine times. Its matching antigen is unknown. Overall study findings and caveats: Junctions at VDJ sites from type 1 diabetes patients had fewer insertions and more deletions.

The sequenced template was cDNA made from the entire isolated RNA. Sequencing used immunoSEQ multiplex PCR; TCRdb keeps in-frame clones, though not all of them. The sample has fewer than 900,000 clones, 17% seen once. What was sequenced was naive CD4+ T cells from blood. The rearrangement uses TRBV7-9 and TRBJ2-3; TRBD2 matches at 8 bases. This receptor was identified in a woman between 18 and 30 years old in good health. The CDR3: CASSLPYKAGVRSDTQYF. As DNA, the CDR3 is TGTGCCAGCAGCTTACCCTATAAAGCGGGAGTCCGCTCAGATACGCAGTATTTT.